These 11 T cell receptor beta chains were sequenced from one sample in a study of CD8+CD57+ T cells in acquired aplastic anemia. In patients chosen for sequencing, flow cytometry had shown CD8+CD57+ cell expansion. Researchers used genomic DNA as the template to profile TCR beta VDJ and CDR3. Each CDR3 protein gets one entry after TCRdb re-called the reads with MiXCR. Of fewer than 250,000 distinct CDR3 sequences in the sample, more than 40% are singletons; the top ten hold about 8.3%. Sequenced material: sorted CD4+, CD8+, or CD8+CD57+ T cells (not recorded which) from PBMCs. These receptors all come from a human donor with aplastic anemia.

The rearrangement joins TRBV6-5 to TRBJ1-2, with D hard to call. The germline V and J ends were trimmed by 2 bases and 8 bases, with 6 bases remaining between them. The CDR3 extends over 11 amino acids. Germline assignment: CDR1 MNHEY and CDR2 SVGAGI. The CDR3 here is CASSYGRGYTF. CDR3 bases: TGTGCCAGCAGTTACGGGCGGGGCTACACCTTC.

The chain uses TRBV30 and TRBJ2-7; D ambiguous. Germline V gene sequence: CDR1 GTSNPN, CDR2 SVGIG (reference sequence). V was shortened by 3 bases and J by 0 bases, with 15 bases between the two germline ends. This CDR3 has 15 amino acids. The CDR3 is CAWSPPTGPSYEQYF. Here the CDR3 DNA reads TGTGCCTGGAGCCCTCCCACCGGCCCCTCCTACGAGCAGTACTTC. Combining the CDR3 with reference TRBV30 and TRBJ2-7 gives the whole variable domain SQTIHQWPATLVQPVGSPLSLECTVEGTSNPNLYWYRQAAGRGLQLLFYSVGIGQISSEVPQNLSASRPQDRQFILSSKKLLLSDSGFYLCAWSPPTGPSYEQYFGPGTRLTVT.

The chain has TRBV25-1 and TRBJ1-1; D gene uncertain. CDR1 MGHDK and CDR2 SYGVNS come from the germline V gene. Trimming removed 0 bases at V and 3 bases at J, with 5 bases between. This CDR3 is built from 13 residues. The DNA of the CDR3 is TGTGCCAGCAGTGAATATTGGGACACTGAAGCTTTCTTT. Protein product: CASSEYWDTEAFF.

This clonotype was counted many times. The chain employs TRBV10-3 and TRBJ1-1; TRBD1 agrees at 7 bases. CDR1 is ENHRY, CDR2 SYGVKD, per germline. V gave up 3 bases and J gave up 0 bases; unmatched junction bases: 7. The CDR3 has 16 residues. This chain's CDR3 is CAISDKDRSMNTEAFF. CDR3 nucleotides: TGTGCCATCAGTGACAAGGACAGGAGCATGAACACTGAAGCTTTCTTT.

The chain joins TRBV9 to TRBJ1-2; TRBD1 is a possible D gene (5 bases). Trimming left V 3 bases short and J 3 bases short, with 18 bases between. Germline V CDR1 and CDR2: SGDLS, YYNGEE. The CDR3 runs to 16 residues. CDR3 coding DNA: TGTGCCAGCAGCGAGCACGGAACCAGGGCGGACTATGGCTACACCTTC. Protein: CASSEHGTRADYGYTF. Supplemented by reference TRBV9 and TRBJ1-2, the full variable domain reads DSGVTQTPKHLITATGQRVTLRCSPRSGDLSVYWYQQSLDQGLQFLIQYYNGEERAKGNILERFSAQQFPDLHSELNLSSLELGDSALYFCASSEHGTRADYGYTFGSGTRLTVV.

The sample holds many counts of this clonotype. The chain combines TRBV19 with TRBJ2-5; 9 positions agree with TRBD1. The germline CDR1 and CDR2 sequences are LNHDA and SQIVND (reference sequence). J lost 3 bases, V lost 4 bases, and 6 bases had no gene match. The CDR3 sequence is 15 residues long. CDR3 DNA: TGTGCCAGTAGTAGCAAGGGACAGGGCGAAGAGACCCAGTACTTC. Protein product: CASSSKGQGEETQYF.

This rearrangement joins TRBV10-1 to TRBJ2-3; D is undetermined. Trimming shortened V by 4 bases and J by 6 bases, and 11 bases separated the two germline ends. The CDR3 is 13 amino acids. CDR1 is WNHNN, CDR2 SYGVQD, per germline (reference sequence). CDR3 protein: CASSGGLGDTQYF. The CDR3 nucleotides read TGCGCCAGCAGTGGAGGTTTGGGGGATACGCAGTATTTT.

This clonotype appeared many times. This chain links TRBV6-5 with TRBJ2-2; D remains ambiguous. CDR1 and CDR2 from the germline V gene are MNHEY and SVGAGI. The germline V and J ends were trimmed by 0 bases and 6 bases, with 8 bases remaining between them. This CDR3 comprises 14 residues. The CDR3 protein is CASSYSSGPGELFF. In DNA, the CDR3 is TGTGCCAGCAGTTACTCGTCAGGTCCCGGGGAGCTGTTTTTT.

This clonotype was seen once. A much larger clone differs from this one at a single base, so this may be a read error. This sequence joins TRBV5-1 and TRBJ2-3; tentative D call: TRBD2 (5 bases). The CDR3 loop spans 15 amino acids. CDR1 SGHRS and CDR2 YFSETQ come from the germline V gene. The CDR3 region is CASCLEERERDTQYF. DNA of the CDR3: TGCGCCAGCTGCTTGGAAGAACGGGAAAGGGATACGCAGTATTTT.

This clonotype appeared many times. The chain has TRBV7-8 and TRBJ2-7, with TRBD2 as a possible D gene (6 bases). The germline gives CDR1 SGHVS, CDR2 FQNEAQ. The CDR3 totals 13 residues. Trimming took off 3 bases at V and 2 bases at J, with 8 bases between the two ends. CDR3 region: CASSLEGPYEQYF. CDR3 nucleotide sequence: TGTGCCAGCAGCTTGGAGGGACCCTACGAGCAGTACTTC.

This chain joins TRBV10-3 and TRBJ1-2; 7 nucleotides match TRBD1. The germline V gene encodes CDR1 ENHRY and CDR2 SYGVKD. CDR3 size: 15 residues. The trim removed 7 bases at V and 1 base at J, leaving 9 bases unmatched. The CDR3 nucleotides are TGTGCCATCAATGCCGGGACAGACCTTAACTATGGCTACACCTTC. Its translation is CAINAGTDLNYGYTF.